Listed here are 10 T cell receptor beta chains from one sample, sequenced in a study of PD-L1 blockade in urothelial cancer. Regarding time point: pretreatment peripheral blood. Sequenced by immunoSEQ multiplex PCR; TCRdb stores in-frame clones only, minus some. The data hold approximately 52,000 clones, with roughly four fifths observed a single time. The sequencing used PBMCs, collected around atezolizumab (anti-PD-L1) treatment. These receptors came from a man between 65 and 85 years old with urothelial cancer.

This rearrangement joins TRBV19 to TRBJ1-1; D perhaps matches TRBD1 (6 bases). Trimming cost V 5 bases and J 7 bases, with 11 bases left between them. This CDR3 has 12 amino acids. The germline V gene has CDR1 LNHDA and CDR2 SQIVND (reference sequence). CDR3 bases: TGTGCCAGTAGTTTAGGACAGAATGAAGCTTTCTTT. Amino acids: CASSLGQNEAFF.

This clone came up once. V and J are TRBV7-2 and TRBJ2-2, with TRBD2 as a possible D gene (5 bases). Germline assignment: CDR1 SGHTA and CDR2 FQGNSA. Trimming stripped 5 bases from V and 7 bases from J, with 14 bases between. The length of the CDR3 is 14 residues. The CDR3, as DNA: TGTGCCAGCAGCGTAAGCGGAAACGGCGGGGAGCTGTTTTTT. It specifies CASSVSGNGGELFF.

There are a few counts of this clone. The chain has TRBV7-2 and TRBJ2-7; perhaps TRBD1 as D (6 bases). This CDR3 spans 15 amino acids. V lost 2 bases to trimming and J lost 5 bases, with 16 bases between them. Germline V gives CDR1 SGHTA, CDR2 FQGNSA. The CDR3 sequence is CASSLFWGRTNEQYF. CDR3 coding DNA: TGTGCCAGCAGCTTATTTTGGGGGCGCACGAACGAGCAGTACTTC.

The J gene is TRBJ2-7, the V gene TRBV5-1; D perhaps matches TRBD1 (7 bases). The CDR3 is made up of 14 amino acids. Germline V gene sequence: CDR1 SGHRS, CDR2 YFSETQ. V was clipped by 9 bases and J by 4 bases, with 20 bases between them. CDR3 sequence (DNA): TGCGCCAACAGGGGTACGGGAGCAGGGTACGAGCAGTACTTC. It translates to CANRGTGAGYEQYF.

J is TRBJ2-2 and V is TRBV5-1; no clear D. Deletions cut 1 base from V and 5 bases from J, with 9 bases between. Germline V gene lookup returns CDR1 SGHRS and CDR2 YFSETQ. CDR3 size: 14 residues. This CDR3 is CASSLYSLTGELFF. The CDR3 bases are TGCGCCAGCAGCTTGTACAGTTTAACCGGGGAGCTGTTTTTT. The full variable domain, completed using reference TRBV5-1 and TRBJ2-2, is KAGVTQTPRYLIKTRGQQVTLSCSPISGHRSVSWYQQTPGQGLQFLFEYFSETQRNKGNFPGRFSGRQFSNSRSEMNVSTLELGDSALYLCASSLYSLTGELFFGEGSRLTVL.

The V call is TRBV5-1, the J call TRBJ2-6; TRBD2 might be the D (5 bases). Between the trimmed V and J ends, which lost 2 bases and 2 bases, there was a span of 17 bases. This CDR3 is built from 18 residues. Per the germline V gene, CDR1 is SGHRS and CDR2 is YFSETQ. The CDR3 DNA sequence: TGCGCCAGCAGCTTAAACGGGGAGAGGGCTGCTGGGGCCAACGTCCTGACTTTC. This codes for CASSLNGERAAGANVLTF.

The V and J genes are TRBV7-2 and TRBJ1-2; possibly TRBD1 for D (5 bases). The CDR3 runs 13 residues. V dropped 1 base and J dropped 8 bases, with 11 bases sitting between them. Germline V gene sequence: CDR1 SGHTA, CDR2 FQGNSA. CDR3 nucleotides: TGTGCCAGCAGCTTAGAGGTCAGGGAAGGCTACACCTTC. This encodes CASSLEVREGYTF. The whole variable domain, filled in from reference TRBV7-2 and TRBJ1-2, reads GAGVSQSPSNKVTEKGKDVELRCDPISGHTALYWYRQSLGQGLEFLIYFQGNSAPDKSGLPSDRFSAERTGGSVSTLTIQRTQQEDSAVYLCASSLEVREGYTFGSGTRLTVV.

A few counts support this clone. The chain uses TRBV11-2 and TRBJ2-1; a possible D gene is TRBD1 (6 bases). V was pared by 2 bases and J by 8 bases, with 13 bases between. CDR3 length: 14 residues. The germline CDR1 and CDR2 sequences are SGHAT and FQNNGV. As DNA, the CDR3 is TGTGCCAGCAGCTTATCCAGGGGCTGGGATGAGCAGTTCTTC. This sequence encodes CASSLSRGWDEQFF.

The rearrangement uses TRBV28 and TRBJ1-2, with TRBD1 matching over 8 bases. The CDR3 length is 14 residues. V shed 6 bases and J 4 bases; nucleotides not matched to a gene: 7. Germline lookup yields CDR1 MDHEN and CDR2 SYDVKM. The CDR3: CASSPAGTGYGYTF. The CDR3 region has the DNA TGTGCCAGCAGCCCCGCCGGGACAGGCTATGGCTACACCTTC.

The rearrangement links TRBV5-4 to TRBJ2-5; D is possibly TRBD1 (6 bases). This CDR3 has 12 amino acids. Germline V lookup: CDR1 SGHNT, CDR2 YYREEE (reference sequence). V lost 0 bases, J lost 13 bases, and 13 bases lay in between. CDR3 in amino acids: CASSLEWGLLYF. As DNA, the CDR3 is TGTGCCAGCAGCTTGGAGTGGGGGCTTCTGTACTTC.